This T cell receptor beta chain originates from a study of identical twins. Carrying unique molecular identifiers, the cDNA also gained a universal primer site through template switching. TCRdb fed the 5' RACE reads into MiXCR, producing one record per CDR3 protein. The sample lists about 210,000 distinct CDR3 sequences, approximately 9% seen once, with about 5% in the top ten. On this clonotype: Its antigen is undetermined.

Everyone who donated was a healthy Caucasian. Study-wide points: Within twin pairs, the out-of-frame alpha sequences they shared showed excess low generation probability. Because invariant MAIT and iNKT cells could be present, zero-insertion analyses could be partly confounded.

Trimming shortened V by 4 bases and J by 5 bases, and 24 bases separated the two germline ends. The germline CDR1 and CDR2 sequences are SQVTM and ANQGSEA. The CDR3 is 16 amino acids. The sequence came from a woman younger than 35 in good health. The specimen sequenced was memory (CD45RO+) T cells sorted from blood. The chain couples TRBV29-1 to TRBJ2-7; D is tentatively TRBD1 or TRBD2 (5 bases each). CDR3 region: CSVVSARDRQLHEQYF. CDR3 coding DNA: TGCAGCGTTGTAAGTGCACGGGACCGGCAATTACACGAGCAGTACTTC.